The sample holds one count of the clone carrying this T cell receptor (beta chain). The antigen is unknown. This record comes from a study of cytomegalovirus exposure and HLA in healthy donors. Study-level points and caveats: The presence/absence work took it that sequencing depth was about the same across donors.

The CDR3 is 12 residues long. Trimming took 4 bases from V and 15 from J; bases not matched to a gene: 6. Primers included in the PCR were 60 Vbeta and 13 Jbeta primers. Profiled with immunoSEQ multiplex PCR; TCRdb holds only in-frame clones, not every one. Seen here are 200,000 to 250,000 clones, approximately 80% observed once, and the top ten hold approximately 1.5%. The V gene is TRBV5-3, the J gene TRBJ2-1, with 11 bases fitting TRBD2. TRBV5-3 is marked as an open reading frame, function uncertain. Sequences were obtained from PBMCs. This clonotype originated in a man aged 50 or older in good health and CMV-seronegative. The CDR3 here is CARSAALAGGFF. CDR3 DNA sequence: TGTGCCAGAAGCGCGGCGCTAGCGGGGGGGTTCTTC.